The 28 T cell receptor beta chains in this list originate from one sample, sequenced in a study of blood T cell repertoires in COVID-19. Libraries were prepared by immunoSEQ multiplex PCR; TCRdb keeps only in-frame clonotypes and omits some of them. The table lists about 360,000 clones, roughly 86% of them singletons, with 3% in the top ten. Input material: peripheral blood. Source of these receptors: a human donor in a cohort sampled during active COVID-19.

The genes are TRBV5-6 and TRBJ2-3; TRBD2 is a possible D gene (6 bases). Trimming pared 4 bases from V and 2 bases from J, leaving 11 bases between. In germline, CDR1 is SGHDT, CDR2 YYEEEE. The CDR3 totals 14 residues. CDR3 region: CASSPRGPTDTQYF. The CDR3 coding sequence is TGTGCCAGCAGCCCGCGGGGTCCCACAGATACGCAGTATTTT. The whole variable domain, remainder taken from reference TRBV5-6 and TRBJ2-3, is DAGVTQSPTHLIKTRGQQVTLRCSPKSGHDTVSWYQQALGQGPQFIFQYYEEEERQRGNFPDRFSGHQFPNYSSELNVNALLLGDSALYLCASSPRGPTDTQYFGPGTRLTVL.

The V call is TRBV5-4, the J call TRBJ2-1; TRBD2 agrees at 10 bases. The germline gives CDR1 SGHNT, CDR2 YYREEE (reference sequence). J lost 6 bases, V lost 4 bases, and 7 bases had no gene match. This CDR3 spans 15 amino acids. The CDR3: CASSSGGDSSNEQFF. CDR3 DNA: TGTGCCAGCAGCAGCGGGGGGGACAGCTCCAATGAGCAGTTCTTC.

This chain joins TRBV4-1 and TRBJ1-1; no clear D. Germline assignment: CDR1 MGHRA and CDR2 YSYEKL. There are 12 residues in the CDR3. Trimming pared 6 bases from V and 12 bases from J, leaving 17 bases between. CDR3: CASRAGSTGTFF. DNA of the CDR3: TGCGCCAGCAGGGCCGGATCCACGGGAACTTTCTTT.

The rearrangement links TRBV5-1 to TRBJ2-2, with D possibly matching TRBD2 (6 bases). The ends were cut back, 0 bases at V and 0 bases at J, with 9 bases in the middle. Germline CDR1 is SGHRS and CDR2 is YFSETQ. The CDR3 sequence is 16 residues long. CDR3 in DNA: TGCGCCAGCAGCTTGGGATCGGGGGCGAACACCGGGGAGCTGTTTTTT. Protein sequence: CASSLGSGANTGELFF.

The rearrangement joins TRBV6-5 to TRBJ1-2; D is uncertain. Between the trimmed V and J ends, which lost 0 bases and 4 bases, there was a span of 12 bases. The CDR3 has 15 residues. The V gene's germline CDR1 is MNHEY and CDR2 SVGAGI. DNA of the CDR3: TGTGCCAGCAGTTACTCGAGTGGCGGAGGCTATGGCTACACCTTC. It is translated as CASSYSSGGGYGYTF.

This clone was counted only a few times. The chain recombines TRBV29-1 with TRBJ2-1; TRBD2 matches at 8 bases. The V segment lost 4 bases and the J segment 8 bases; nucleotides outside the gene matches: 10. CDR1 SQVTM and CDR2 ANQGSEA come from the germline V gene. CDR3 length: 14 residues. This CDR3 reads CSVAGAGASDEQFF. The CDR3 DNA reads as TGCAGCGTTGCGGGAGCGGGAGCTTCCGATGAGCAGTTCTTC.

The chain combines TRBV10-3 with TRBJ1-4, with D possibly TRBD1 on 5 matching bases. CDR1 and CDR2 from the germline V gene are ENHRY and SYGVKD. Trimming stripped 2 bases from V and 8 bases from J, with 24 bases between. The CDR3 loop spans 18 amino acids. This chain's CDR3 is CAISETRGVGGTEEKLFF. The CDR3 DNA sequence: TGTGCCATCAGTGAGACTCGGGGGGTCGGGGGAACTGAGGAAAAACTGTTTTTT.

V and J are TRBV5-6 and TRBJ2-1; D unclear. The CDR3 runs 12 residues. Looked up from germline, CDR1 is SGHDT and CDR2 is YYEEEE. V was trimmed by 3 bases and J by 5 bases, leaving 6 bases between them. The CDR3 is CASSSVNNEQFF. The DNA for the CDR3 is TGTGCCAGCAGCTCAGTAAACAATGAGCAGTTCTTC. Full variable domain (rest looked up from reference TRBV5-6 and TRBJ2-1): DAGVTQSPTHLIKTRGQQVTLRCSPKSGHDTVSWYQQALGQGPQFIFQYYEEEERQRGNFPDRFSGHQFPNYSSELNVNALLLGDSALYLCASSSVNNEQFFGPGTRLTVL.

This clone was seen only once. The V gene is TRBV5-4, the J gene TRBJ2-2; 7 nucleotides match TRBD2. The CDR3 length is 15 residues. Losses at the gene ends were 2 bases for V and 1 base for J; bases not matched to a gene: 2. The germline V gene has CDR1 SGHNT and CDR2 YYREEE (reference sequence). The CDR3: CASSLGGGNTGELFF. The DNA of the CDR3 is TGTGCCAGCAGCTTAGGCGGGGGGAACACCGGGGAGCTGTTTTTT.

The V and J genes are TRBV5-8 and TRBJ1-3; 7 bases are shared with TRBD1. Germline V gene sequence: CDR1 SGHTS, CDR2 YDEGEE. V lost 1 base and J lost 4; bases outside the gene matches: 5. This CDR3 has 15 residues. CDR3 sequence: CASSLLQGRGNTIYF. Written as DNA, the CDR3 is TGTGCCAGCAGCTTGTTACAGGGGAGAGGAAACACCATATATTTT.

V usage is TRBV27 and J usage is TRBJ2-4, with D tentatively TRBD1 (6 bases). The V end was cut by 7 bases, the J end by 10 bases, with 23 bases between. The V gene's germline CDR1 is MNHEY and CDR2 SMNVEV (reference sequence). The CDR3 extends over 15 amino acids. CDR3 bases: TGTGCCAGCATGAACAGGGAGCTAACAGGGTCTATTCAGTACTTC. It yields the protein CASMNRELTGSIQYF.

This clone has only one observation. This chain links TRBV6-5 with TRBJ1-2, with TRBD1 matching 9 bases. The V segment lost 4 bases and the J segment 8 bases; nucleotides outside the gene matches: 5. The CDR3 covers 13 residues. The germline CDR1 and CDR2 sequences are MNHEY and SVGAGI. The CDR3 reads CASSSGQGPGYTF. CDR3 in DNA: TGTGCCAGCAGTTCGGGACAGGGACCCGGCTACACCTTC.

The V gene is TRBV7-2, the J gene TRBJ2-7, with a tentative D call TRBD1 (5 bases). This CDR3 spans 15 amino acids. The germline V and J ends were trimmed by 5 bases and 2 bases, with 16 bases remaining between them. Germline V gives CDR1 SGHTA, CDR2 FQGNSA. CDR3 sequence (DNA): TGTGCCAGCAGCCTGACCCAGGGTGCCGCCTACGAGCAGTACTTC. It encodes CASSLTQGAAYEQYF.

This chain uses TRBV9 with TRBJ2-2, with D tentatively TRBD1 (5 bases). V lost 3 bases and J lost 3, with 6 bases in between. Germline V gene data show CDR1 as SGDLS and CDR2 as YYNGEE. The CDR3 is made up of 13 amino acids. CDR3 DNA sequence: TGTGCCAGCAGCGGCAGGGACACCGGGGAGCTGTTTTTT. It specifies CASSGRDTGELFF.

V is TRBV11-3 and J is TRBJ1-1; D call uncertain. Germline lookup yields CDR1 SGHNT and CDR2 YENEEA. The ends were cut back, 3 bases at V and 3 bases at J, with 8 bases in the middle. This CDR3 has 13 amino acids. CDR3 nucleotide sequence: TGTGCCAGCAGCTTGGAAGAGGACACTGAAGCTTTCTTT. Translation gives CASSLEEDTEAFF.

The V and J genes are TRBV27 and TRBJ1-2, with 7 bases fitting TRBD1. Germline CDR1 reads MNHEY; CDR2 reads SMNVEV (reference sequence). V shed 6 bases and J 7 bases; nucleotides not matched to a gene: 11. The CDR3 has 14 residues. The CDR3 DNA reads TGTGCCAGCAGCCAAACCGACAGGGTTGTTGGCTACACCTTC. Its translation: CASSQTDRVVGYTF.

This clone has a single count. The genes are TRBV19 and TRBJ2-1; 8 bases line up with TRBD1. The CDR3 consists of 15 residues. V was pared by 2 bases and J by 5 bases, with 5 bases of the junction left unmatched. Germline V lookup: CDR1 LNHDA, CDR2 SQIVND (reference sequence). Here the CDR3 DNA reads TGTGCCAGTAGTATATTCGGACAGGGCAACAATGAGCAGTTCTTC. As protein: CASSIFGQGNNEQFF.

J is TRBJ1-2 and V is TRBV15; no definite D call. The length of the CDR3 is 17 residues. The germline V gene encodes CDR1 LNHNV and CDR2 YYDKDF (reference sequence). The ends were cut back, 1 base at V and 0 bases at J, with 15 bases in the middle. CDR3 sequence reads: CATSRGGTRGSNYGYTF. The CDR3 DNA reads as TGTGCCACCAGCAGAGGTGGAACTCGGGGTTCTAACTATGGCTACACCTTC.

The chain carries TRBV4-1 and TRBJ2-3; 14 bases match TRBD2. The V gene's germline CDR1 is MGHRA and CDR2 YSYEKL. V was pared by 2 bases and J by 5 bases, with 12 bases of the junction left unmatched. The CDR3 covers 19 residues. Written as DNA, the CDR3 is TGCGCCAGCAGCCAACAGGGGGGGGGACTAGCGGGAGTTGGAGATACGCAGTATTTT. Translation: CASSQQGGGLAGVGDTQYF.

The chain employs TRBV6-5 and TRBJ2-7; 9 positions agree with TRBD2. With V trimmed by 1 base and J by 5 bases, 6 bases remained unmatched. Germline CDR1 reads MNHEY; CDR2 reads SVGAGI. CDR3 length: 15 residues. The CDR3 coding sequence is TGTGCCAGCAGTTACTTGGCGGGGGGGCCGGACGAGCAGTACTTC. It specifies CASSYLAGGPDEQYF.

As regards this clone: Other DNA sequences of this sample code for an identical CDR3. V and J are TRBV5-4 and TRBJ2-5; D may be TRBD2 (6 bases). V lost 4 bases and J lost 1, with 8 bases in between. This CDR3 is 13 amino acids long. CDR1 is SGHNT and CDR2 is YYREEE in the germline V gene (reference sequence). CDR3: CASSRDSQETQYF. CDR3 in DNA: TGTGCCAGCAGCCGGGACTCCCAAGAGACCCAGTACTTC. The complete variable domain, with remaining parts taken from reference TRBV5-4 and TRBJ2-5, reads ETGVTQSPTHLIKTRGQQVTLRCSSQSGHNTVSWYQQALGQGPQFIFQYYREEENGRGNFPPRFSGLQFPNYSSELNVNALELDDSALYLCASSRDSQETQYFGPGTRLLVL.

The CDR3 region has the DNA TGCGCCAGCAGCTTGGCCGGGGGGACTAGCGGCACCGGGGAGCTGTTTTTT. Translated: CASSLAGGTSGTGELFF. The rearrangement uses TRBV5-1 and TRBJ2-2; 11 bases are a match to TRBD2. The length of the CDR3 is 17 residues. Trimming at V came to 0 bases and at J to 4 bases, leaving 5 bases not matched to a gene. The germline CDR1 and CDR2 sequences are SGHRS and YFSETQ.

The CDR3 nucleotides are TGCGCCAGCAGCCCCCGGGGTAGCGGGGGGGTGGAGTACACAGATACGCAGTATTTT. It codes for CASSPRGSGGVEYTDTQYF. The J gene is TRBJ2-3, the V gene TRBV4-1; 11 bases agree with TRBD2. This CDR3 is built from 19 residues. V was pared by 4 bases and J by 2 bases, with 14 bases of the junction left unmatched. Germline V gene sequence: CDR1 MGHRA, CDR2 YSYEKL.

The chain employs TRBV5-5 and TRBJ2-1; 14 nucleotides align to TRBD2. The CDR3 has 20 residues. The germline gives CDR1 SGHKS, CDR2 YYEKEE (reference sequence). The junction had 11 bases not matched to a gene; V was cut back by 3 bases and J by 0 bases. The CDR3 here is CASSWVGTSGGLSSYNEQFF. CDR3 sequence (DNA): TGTGCCAGCAGCTGGGTAGGGACTAGCGGGGGCCTTAGCTCCTACAATGAGCAGTTCTTC.

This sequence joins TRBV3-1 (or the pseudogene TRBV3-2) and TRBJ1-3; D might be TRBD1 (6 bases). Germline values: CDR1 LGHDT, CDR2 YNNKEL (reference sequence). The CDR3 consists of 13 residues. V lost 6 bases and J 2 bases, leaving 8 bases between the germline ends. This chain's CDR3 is CASSTGPGNTIYF. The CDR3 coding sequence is TGTGCCAGCAGTACAGGGCCTGGAAACACCATATATTTT.

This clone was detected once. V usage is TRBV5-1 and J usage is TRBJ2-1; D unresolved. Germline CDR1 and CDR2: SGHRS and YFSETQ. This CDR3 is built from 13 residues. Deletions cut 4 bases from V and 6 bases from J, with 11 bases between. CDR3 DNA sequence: TGCGCCAGCAGCCTCACGCCTACCAATGAGCAGTTCTTC. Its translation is CASSLTPTNEQFF. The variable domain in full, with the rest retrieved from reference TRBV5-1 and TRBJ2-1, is KAGVTQTPRYLIKTRGQQVTLSCSPISGHRSVSWYQQTPGQGLQFLFEYFSETQRNKGNFPGRFSGRQFSNSRSEMNVSTLELGDSALYLCASSLTPTNEQFFGPGTRLTVL.

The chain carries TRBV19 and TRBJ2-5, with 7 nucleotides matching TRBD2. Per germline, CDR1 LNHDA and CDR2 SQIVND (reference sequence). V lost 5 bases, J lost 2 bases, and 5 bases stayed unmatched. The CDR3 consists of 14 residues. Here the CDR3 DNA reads TGTGCCAGTAGTCCCCTGGGGGGGCAAGAGACCCAGTACTTC. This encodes CASSPLGGQETQYF.

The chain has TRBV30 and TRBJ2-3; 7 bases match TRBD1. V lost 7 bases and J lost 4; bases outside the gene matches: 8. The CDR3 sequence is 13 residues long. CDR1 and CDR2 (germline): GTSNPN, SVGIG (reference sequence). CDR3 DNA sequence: TGTGCCTCAACGACAGGGCTCCCAGATACGCAGTATTTT. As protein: CASTTGLPDTQYF. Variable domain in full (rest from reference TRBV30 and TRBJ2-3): SQTIHQWPATLVQPVGSPLSLECTVEGTSNPNLYWYRQAAGRGLQLLFYSVGIGQISSEVPQNLSASRPQDRQFILSSKKLLLSDSGFYLCASTTGLPDTQYFGPGTRLTVL.